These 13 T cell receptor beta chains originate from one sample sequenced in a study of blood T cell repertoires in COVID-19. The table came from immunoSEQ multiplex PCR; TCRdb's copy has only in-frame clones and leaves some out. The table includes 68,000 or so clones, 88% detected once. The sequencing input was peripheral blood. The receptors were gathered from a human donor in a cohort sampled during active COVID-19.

DNA of the CDR3: TGCAGCGTTGAGGAGCTGGTAGGAGAGACCCAGTACTTC. Amino acid sequence: CSVEELVGETQYF. The chain couples TRBV29-1 to TRBJ2-5; no definite D call. The CDR3 extends over 13 amino acids. Germline V CDR1 and CDR2: SQVTM, ANQGSEA. Trimming cost V 3 bases and J 4 bases, with 12 bases left between them.

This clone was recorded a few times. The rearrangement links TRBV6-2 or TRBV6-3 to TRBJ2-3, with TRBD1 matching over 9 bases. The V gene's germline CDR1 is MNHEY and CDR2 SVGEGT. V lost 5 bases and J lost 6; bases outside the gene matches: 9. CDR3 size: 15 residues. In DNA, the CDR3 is TGTGCCAGCAGTACCGGGACAGGGCATCTGGATACGCAGTATTTT. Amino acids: CASSTGTGHLDTQYF.

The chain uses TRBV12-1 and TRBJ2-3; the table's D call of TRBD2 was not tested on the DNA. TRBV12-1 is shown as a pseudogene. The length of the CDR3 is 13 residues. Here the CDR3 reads CASTLTSTDTQYF. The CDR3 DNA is TGTGCCAGCACCCTCACTAGTACAGATACGCAGTATTTT.

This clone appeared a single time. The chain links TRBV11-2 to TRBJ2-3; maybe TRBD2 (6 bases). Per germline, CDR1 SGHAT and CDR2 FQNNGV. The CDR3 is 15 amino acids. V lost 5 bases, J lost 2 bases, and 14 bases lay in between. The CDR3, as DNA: TGTGCCAGCAGCCAATGGGGGGTGCACACAGATACGCAGTATTTT. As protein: CASSQWGVHTDTQYF.

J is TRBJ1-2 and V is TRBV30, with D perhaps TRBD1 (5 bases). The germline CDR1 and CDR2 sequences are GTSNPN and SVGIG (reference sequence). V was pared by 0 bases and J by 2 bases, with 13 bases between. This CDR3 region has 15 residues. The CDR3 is CAWSVQGEGNYGYTF. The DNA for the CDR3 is TGTGCCTGGAGTGTACAAGGGGAAGGAAACTATGGCTACACCTTC.

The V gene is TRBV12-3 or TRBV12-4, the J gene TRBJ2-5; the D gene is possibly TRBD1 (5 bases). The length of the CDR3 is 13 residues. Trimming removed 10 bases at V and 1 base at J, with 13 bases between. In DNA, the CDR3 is TGTGCCACCACCATTGGGGCCCAAGAGACCCAGTACTTC. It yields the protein CATTIGAQETQYF.

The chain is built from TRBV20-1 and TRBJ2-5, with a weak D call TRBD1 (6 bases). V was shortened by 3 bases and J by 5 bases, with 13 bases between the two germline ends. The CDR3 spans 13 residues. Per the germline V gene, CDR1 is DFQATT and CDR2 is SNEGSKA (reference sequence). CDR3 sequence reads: CSASNRAKETQYF. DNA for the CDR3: TGCAGTGCTAGTAACAGGGCGAAGGAGACCCAGTACTTC.

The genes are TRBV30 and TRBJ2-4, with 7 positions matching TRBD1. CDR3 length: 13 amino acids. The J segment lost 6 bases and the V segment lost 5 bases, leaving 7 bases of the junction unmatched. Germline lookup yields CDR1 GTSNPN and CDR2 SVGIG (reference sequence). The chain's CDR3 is CAWGLGTANIQYF. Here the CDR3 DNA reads TGTGCCTGGGGTCTCGGGACAGCAAACATTCAGTACTTC.

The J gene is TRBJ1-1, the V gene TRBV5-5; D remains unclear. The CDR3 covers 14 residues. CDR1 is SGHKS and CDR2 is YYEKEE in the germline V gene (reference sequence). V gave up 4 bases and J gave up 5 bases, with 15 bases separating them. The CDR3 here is CASSTPLSRTEAFF. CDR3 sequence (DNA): TGTGCCAGCAGCACGCCGTTGAGTCGGACTGAAGCTTTCTTT.

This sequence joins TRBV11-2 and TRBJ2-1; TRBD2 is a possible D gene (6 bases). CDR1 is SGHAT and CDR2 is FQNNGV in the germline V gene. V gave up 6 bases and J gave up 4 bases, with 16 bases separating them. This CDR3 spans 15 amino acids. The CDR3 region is CASRGSGGPYNEQFF. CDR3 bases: TGTGCCAGCAGGGGATCCGGGGGACCTTACAATGAGCAGTTCTTC.

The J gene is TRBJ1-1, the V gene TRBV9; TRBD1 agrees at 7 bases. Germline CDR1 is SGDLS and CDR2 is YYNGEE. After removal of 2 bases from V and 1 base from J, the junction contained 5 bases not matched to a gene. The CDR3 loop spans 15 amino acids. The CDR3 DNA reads TGTGCCAGCAGCGTGGAACAGGGGAAGAACACTGAAGCTTTCTTT. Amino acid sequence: CASSVEQGKNTEAFF.

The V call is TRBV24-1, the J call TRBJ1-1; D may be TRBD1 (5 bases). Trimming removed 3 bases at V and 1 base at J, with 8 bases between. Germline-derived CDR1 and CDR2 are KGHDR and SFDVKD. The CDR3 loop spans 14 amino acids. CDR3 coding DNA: TGTGCCACCAGTGATAATACAGGGAACACTGAAGCTTTCTTT. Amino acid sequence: CATSDNTGNTEAFF.

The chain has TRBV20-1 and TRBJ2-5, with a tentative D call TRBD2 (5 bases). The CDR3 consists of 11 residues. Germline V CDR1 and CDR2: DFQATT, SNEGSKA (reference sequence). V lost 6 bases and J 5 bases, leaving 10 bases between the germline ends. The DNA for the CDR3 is TGCAGTGCGAACCGGAGGGAGACCCAGTACTTC. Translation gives CSANRRETQYF.